This TCR beta chain was documented in a study of blood T cell repertoires in COVID-19. Study-level information: The analysed material was cDNA or gDNA that came from T cells, B-cell-depleted T cells, or PBMCs.

V was shortened by 6 bases and J by 8 bases, with 16 bases between the two germline ends. The CDR3 contains 13 residues. This table comes from immunoSEQ multiplex PCR, and its TCRdb copy is limited to in-frame clones, with some not included. The data contain around 91,000 clones, 79% of them singletons. This clone was found once. The chain uses TRBV12-3 or TRBV12-4 and TRBJ1-1; D perhaps matches TRBD1 (6 bases). Sequencing was done on a sample of peripheral blood. This receptor was taken from an elderly woman with active or convalescent COVID-19. The CDR3 here is CASSNTGLGEAFF. The CDR3 DNA follows: TGTGCCAGCAGCAATACAGGGTTAGGGGAAGCTTTCTTT.